The 21 T cell receptor beta chains reported below all come from one sample, sequenced in a study of CD8+ T cells in alopecia areata (dated by TCRdb to the late 2010s). The label giving this sample's time point can be read as: 4 weeks on oral tofacitinib. Interpreted using the paper, the treatment or condition label stands for: oral pan-JAK inhibitor, 5-10 mg twice daily. Library preparation was by the immunoSEQ multiplex PCR assay. RNA was extracted from all samples and reverse transcribed into cDNA as template for TCR sequencing. The clones in this table, taken by TCRdb from immuneACCESS, are in-frame only. Not every clone is retained; where verified, under half of the shortfall comes from an unresolved V gene, and the cause of the rest is unknown. For this sample the table gives 150,000 to 200,000 clones, of which around 60% were detected only once. In total, the top ten clones hold 3% to 3.5% of the sample.

This specimen consisted of CD4+ T cells sorted from blood, obtained at week 4, from a patient treated with tofacitinib. These receptors were obtained from a human donor with alopecia areata.

The chain employs TRBV28 and TRBJ1-2, with a tentative D call TRBD1 (6 bases). The CDR3 totals 13 residues. Germline values: CDR1 MDHEN, CDR2 SYDVKM. V was trimmed by 6 bases and J by 7 bases, leaving 15 bases between them. CDR3 nucleotide sequence: TGTGCCAGCAGATCGTCAGGGGACGGTGGCTACACCTTC. This encodes CASRSSGDGGYTF.

The rearrangement joins TRBV30 to TRBJ1-2, with D perhaps matching TRBD1 (6 bases). This CDR3 spans 13 amino acids. Trimming left V 5 bases short and J 4 bases short, with 14 bases between. Germline values: CDR1 GTSNPN, CDR2 SVGIG (reference sequence). The CDR3 nucleotides read TGTGCCTGGCACAGGGTCTACAGCTATGGCTACACCTTC. Translating it yields CAWHRVYSYGYTF.

The rearrangement uses TRBV4-1 and TRBJ2-3; D is possibly TRBD1 (7 bases). The CDR3 extends over 16 amino acids. The germline V gene has CDR1 MGHRA and CDR2 YSYEKL. V lost 4 bases and J 0 bases, leaving 14 bases between the germline ends. The chain's CDR3 is CASSPRRDSSTDTQYF. In DNA, the CDR3 is TGCGCCAGCAGCCCCAGGCGGGACAGTAGCACAGATACGCAGTATTTT.

This clone was picked up a small number of times. V is TRBV25-1 and J is TRBJ1-6, with a tentative D call TRBD1 (6 bases). The CDR3 extends over 14 amino acids. Between the trimmed V and J ends, which lost 2 bases and 6 bases, there was a span of 8 bases. The germline V gene encodes CDR1 MGHDK and CDR2 SYGVNS. The CDR3 spells CASSETGLNSPLHF. The CDR3 DNA sequence: TGTGCCAGCAGTGAAACAGGGCTTAATTCACCCCTCCACTTT.

In this sample, this clone turned up a few times. V and J are TRBV6-6 and TRBJ1-2; TRBD1 agrees at 10 bases. This CDR3 has 16 amino acids. After removal of 8 bases from V and 8 bases from J, the junction contained 17 bases not matched to a gene. Germline values: CDR1 MNHNY, CDR2 SVGAGI (reference sequence). The CDR3, as DNA: TGTGCCAGCTGTGTTAACCTGGGACAGGGGTTGGGCGGCTACACCTTC. It translates to CASCVNLGQGLGGYTF.

This chain connects TRBV7-6 to TRBJ2-2; 9 positions match TRBD2. The CDR3 has 15 amino acids. Looked up from germline, CDR1 is SGHVS and CDR2 is FNYEAQ. V dropped 3 bases and J dropped 3; count of bases not matched to a gene: 2. The CDR3 loop is CASSLGLAYTGELFF. The CDR3, as DNA: TGTGCCAGCAGCTTGGGACTAGCCTACACCGGGGAGCTGTTTTTT.

CDR3 sequence (DNA): TGCAGCGTTGGGGGTCGAGGGAATATCGGCGAGCAGTACTTC. It specifies CSVGGRGNIGEQYF. J is TRBJ2-7 and V is TRBV29-1; possibly TRBD2 for D (5 bases). Germline V gene lookup returns CDR1 SQVTM and CDR2 ANQGSEA. V was clipped by 4 bases and J by 6 bases, with 19 bases between them. CDR3 length: 14 amino acids.

V and J are TRBV5-1 and TRBJ2-5; D gene unclear. Germline CDR1 is SGHRS and CDR2 is YFSETQ. Trimming removed 1 base from V and 4 bases from J, with 17 bases in between. The CDR3 has 16 amino acids. The CDR3 is CASSLWSSAVRETQYF. The CDR3 bases are TGCGCCAGCAGCTTGTGGTCCAGCGCGGTCCGAGAGACCCAGTACTTC.

This clone was seen a handful of times. CDR3 DNA: TGCAGCGTTGGGATGGGTGGGGAAACTAACTATGGCTACACCTTC. Translating it yields CSVGMGGETNYGYTF. The chain carries TRBV29-1 and TRBJ1-2; D gene unclear. This CDR3 spans 15 amino acids. Germline V CDR1 and CDR2: SQVTM, ANQGSEA. V lost 4 bases and J lost 0, with 15 bases in between.

The table lists this clone with a count of one. This chain links TRBV28 with TRBJ1-2; D may be TRBD1 (5 bases). CDR1 MDHEN and CDR2 SYDVKM come from the germline V gene. This CDR3 is 12 amino acids long. Trimming pared 8 bases from V and 4 bases from J, leaving 11 bases between. CDR3 residues: CASERQPYGYTF. As DNA, the CDR3 is TGTGCCAGCGAACGACAGCCCTATGGCTACACCTTC.

The chain recombines TRBV15 with TRBJ2-6; 8 bases map to TRBD1. The CDR3 has 20 amino acids. Trimming cost V 2 bases and J 0 bases; bases outside gene matches: 12. Germline assignment: CDR1 LNHNV and CDR2 YYDKDF (reference sequence). The CDR3 sequence: CATSRILRTGRNSGANVLTF. For the CDR3, the DNA is TGTGCCACCAGCAGAATCCTCCGGACAGGGCGGAACTCTGGGGCCAACGTCCTGACTTTC.

This clone was found a few times. The genes are TRBV7-9 and TRBJ1-4; no clear D. V dropped 4 bases and J dropped 7 bases, with 16 bases sitting between them. Per germline, CDR1 SEHNR and CDR2 FQNEAQ (reference sequence). This CDR3 has 15 amino acids. CDR3 loop: CASSYPRGGPEKLFF. The CDR3 nucleotides are TGTGCCAGCAGCTACCCCCGTGGCGGTCCTGAAAAACTGTTTTTT.

J is TRBJ1-5 and V is TRBV2; no clear D gene. Trimming left V 3 bases short and J 0 bases short, with 9 bases between. There are 15 residues in the CDR3. Per the germline V gene, CDR1 is SNHLY and CDR2 is FYNNEI. CDR3 protein: CASSDGRNSNQPQHF. The DNA for the CDR3 is TGTGCCAGCAGTGACGGGCGAAATAGCAATCAGCCCCAGCATTTT.

This clone was counted once. This CDR3 is CASSLGQGAGGYTF. CDR3 nucleotides: TGTGCCAGCAGCTTAGGACAGGGTGCGGGCGGCTACACCTTC. The rearrangement joins TRBV13 to TRBJ1-2; a possible D gene is TRBD1 (6 bases). This CDR3 has 14 amino acids. Germline V gene data show CDR1 as PRHDT and CDR2 as FYEKMQ (reference sequence). The V gene lost 0 bases and the J gene lost 8 bases, with 13 bases spanning the gap.

The chain employs TRBV5-4 and TRBJ2-3, with D unresolved. Trimming removed 3 bases at V and 4 bases at J, with 6 bases between. Germline V gives CDR1 SGHNT, CDR2 YYREEE (reference sequence). CDR3 length: 12 residues. CDR3 nucleotides: TGTGCCAGCAGCTCTGACCCAGATACGCAGTATTTT. Translation gives CASSSDPDTQYF.

CDR3 residues: CAWSFPGGGSEKLFF. The CDR3 coding sequence is TGTGCCTGGAGTTTCCCGGGAGGGGGGAGCGAAAAACTGTTTTTT. This chain links TRBV30 with TRBJ1-4, with a weak D call TRBD1 (6 bases). This CDR3 is 15 amino acids long. Germline assignment: CDR1 GTSNPN and CDR2 SVGIG (reference sequence). The V end was cut by 2 bases, the J end by 8 bases, with 18 bases between.

This clone has only one observation. This chain links TRBV4-1 with TRBJ1-6; perhaps TRBD1 as D (5 bases). This CDR3 is built from 16 residues. Germline-derived CDR1 and CDR2 are MGHRA and YSYEKL. The ends were cut back, 1 base at V and 1 base at J, with 8 bases in the middle. The CDR3 DNA follows: TGCGCCAGCAGCCAAGTAGGGGCATCCTATAATTCACCCCTCCACTTT. Translating it yields CASSQVGASYNSPLHF.

V usage is TRBV7-2 and J usage is TRBJ2-1; TRBD2 aligns across 12 bases. The CDR3 consists of 16 residues. CDR1 is SGHTA, CDR2 FQGNSA, per germline. V shed 6 bases and J 3 bases; nucleotides not matched to a gene: 6. This chain's CDR3 is CASSRRTSGVYNEQFF. CDR3 DNA: TGTGCCAGCAGTAGGCGGACTAGCGGGGTCTACAATGAGCAGTTCTTC.

This clone was counted a few times. CDR3: CASSSTTGAYEETQYF. In nucleotides, the CDR3 is TGCGCCAGCAGCTCGACGACGGGTGCATACGAGGAGACCCAGTACTTC. The J gene is TRBJ2-5, the V gene TRBV5-1; D unclear. Germline V lookup: CDR1 SGHRS, CDR2 YFSETQ. There are 16 residues in the CDR3. The V end lost 3 bases, the J end lost 5 bases, and 20 bases lay between the germline ends.

The CDR3 loop is CASSFWTSGDRTDTQYF. CDR3 DNA sequence: TGCGCCAGCAGCTTCTGGACTAGCGGGGATCGCACAGATACGCAGTATTTT. The V call is TRBV5-1, the J call TRBJ2-3; 12 bases match TRBD2. CDR1 SGHRS and CDR2 YFSETQ come from the germline V gene. The CDR3 consists of 17 residues. Trimming took 2 bases from V and 1 from J; bases not matched to a gene: 5.

This clone was seen only a few times. The V and J genes are TRBV7-9 and TRBJ2-5, with D possibly TRBD2 on 6 matching bases. The V and J ends lost 6 bases and 5 bases respectively, with 19 bases between them. Germline CDR1 reads SEHNR; CDR2 reads FQNEAQ (reference sequence). CDR3 length: 15 residues. CDR3 in amino acids: CASSPWRGGIETQYF. In DNA, the CDR3 is TGTGCCAGCAGTCCGTGGCGGGGAGGAATTGAGACCCAGTACTTC.